The 3 T cell receptor beta chains below all came from one sample that was sequenced in a study of Tregs in tolerant kidney transplant recipients (dated by TCRdb to between 2019 and 2020). Per the publication, the time point label means: blood sample drawn before combined kidney and bone marrow transplant. Library prep was done by the immunoSEQ multiplex PCR assay. The clones in this table, taken by TCRdb from immuneACCESS, are in-frame only. Not every clone is retained; where verified, under half of the shortfall comes from an unresolved V gene, and the cause of the rest is unknown. The sample has under 95,000 clones on record, around 93% of them singletons. Of the sample, 0.3% to 0.4% falls within the top ten clones. Here the sequenced sample was Tregs from blood, taken before the transplant. These TCRs come from a human donor who received a combined kidney and bone marrow transplant.

The chain has TRBV7-2 and TRBJ2-3; D unresolved. CDR1 SGHTA and CDR2 FQGNSA come from the germline V gene. This CDR3 has 15 residues. The V end lost 5 bases, the J end lost 4 bases, and 16 bases lay between the germline ends. CDR3 DNA sequence: TGTGCCAGCAGCCTCTTAGCCGGAGAGTCAGATACGCAGTATTTT. Translating gives CASSLLAGESDTQYF.

The gene calls are TRBV10-3 and TRBJ1-6; 7 bases line up with TRBD1. Germline V lookup: CDR1 ENHRY, CDR2 SYGVKD. The CDR3 extends over 15 amino acids. Losses at the gene ends were 2 bases for V and 8 bases for J; bases not matched to a gene: 6. In nucleotides, the CDR3 is TGTGCCATCAGTGAGGGTCAGGGGGGGGATTCACCCCTCCACTTT. It encodes CAISEGQGGDSPLHF.

This rearrangement joins TRBV15 to TRBJ2-5, with D unclear. The germline V and J ends were trimmed by 0 bases and 1 base, with 9 bases remaining between them. The CDR3 loop spans 15 amino acids. Germline CDR1 and CDR2: LNHNV and YYDKDF (reference sequence). The CDR3, as DNA: TGTGCCACCAGCAGAGACCCCTTATTCCAAGAGACCCAGTACTTC. As protein: CATSRDPLFQETQYF.